This TCR beta chain was captured in a study of T cell changes during pregnancy in multiple sclerosis. Deletions cut 3 bases from V and 10 bases from J, with 13 bases between. This CDR3 is built from 13 residues. From germline, CDR1 is LNHDA and CDR2 SQIVND (reference sequence). Assay: immunoSEQ multiplex PCR; the TCRdb copy retains only in-frame clones and omits some. Of about 13,000 clones in the sample, about 90% were seen once. This TCR came from a female donor in good health, enrolled as a control in a pregnancy study. The chain links TRBV19 to TRBJ2-1; D is ambiguous. Sequencing was performed on CD8+ T cells from peripheral blood mononuclear cells, taken after pregnancy. CDR3 protein: CASSIVYGHEQFF. CDR3 DNA sequence: TGTGCCAGTAGTATCGTTTATGGGCACGAGCAGTTCTTC.